This T cell receptor beta chain was sequenced during a study of Graves' ophthalmopathy and Graves' hyperthyroidism. Study-wide results and limits: In predicting ophthalmopathy progression, the model reached around 65% sensitivity and 72% to 80% specificity.

Disease in donors with ophthalmopathy had moderate-to-severe activity, CAS ≥3, NOSPECS ≥4 and under 3 months' duration. RNA transcripts served as template for amplifying TCR beta CDR3 sequences. An initial RT-PCR round employing HTBI primers preceded a second-round multiplex PCR. TCRdb itself ran the multiplex PCR reads through MiXCR, one entry per CDR3 protein. The sample holds about 740,000 distinct CDR3 sequences, 35% to 50% seen once. In the case of this clonotype: The antigen remains undetermined.

The CDR3 has 15 amino acids. The germline V and J ends were trimmed by 3 bases and 5 bases, with 15 bases remaining between them. Germline CDR1 is KGHDR and CDR2 is SFDVKD. V is TRBV24-1 and J is TRBJ1-1; tentatively, D is TRBD1 (6 bases). The origin of this receptor is an adult man with Graves' ophthalmopathy. The source material was peripheral blood. CDR3 in amino acids: CATSDPSGAGTEAFF. The CDR3 DNA follows: TGTGCCACCAGTGATCCCTCAGGGGCGGGGACTGAAGCTTTCTTT.